This note documents a single T cell receptor (beta chain) sequence. Its specificity is not known. This entry belongs to a study of T cell repertoires in cytomegalovirus infection. For the study at large: An indication of both CMV infection and matching HLA type came from public TCR beta signatures. Study results and caveats: Ex vivo, HLA-C-restricted CMV-specific TCR beta clonotypes prevailed over the rest of the response. There were carriers of CMV plus the relevant HLA, and cumulative public TCR beta family frequency identified them.

TCRdb reprocessed the reads via MiXCR and lists one record per CDR3 protein. The sample records some 800,000 distinct CDR3 sequences, approximately 30% being singletons. Deletions cut 4 bases from V and 5 bases from J, with 15 bases between. The germline V gene has CDR1 MNHEY and CDR2 SMNVEV (reference sequence). CDR3 length: 15 residues. Sequences were derived from cultured CD8+ T cells from PBMCs, sampled from culture after CMV antigen stimulation. The V call is TRBV27, the J call TRBJ1-5; D gene uncertain. The origin of this receptor is a human donor in good health (CMV status not recorded). Some clones in this sample may be carry-over from other donors' samples. Here the CDR3 reads CASSSTRSFHQPQHF. CDR3 sequence (DNA): TGTGCCAGCAGTTCCACCCGATCGTTCCATCAGCCCCAGCATTTT.